The entry below gives a single TCR beta chain sequence along with its context. The sample comes from a study of blood T cell repertoires in COVID-19. In the study overall: Acute-phase and convalescent COVID-19 samples originated in the United States, Italy and Spain. The cDNA or gDNA used as material had been derived from T cells, B-cell-depleted T cells, or PBMCs.

Using immunoSEQ multiplex PCR, the repertoire was profiled, and TCRdb retains in-frame clones only, with some absent. This sample carries 150,000 to 200,000 clones, roughly 82% of them seen once, and the ten largest clones take more than 7.5%. V lost 0 bases and J lost 9; bases outside the gene matches: 9. This CDR3 comprises 15 residues. Per germline, CDR1 SGHTA and CDR2 FQGNSA. The origin of this receptor is an older woman with acute or convalescent COVID-19. V is TRBV7-2 and J is TRBJ2-3; 7 bases match TRBD2. Sequencing was carried out using peripheral blood. CDR3 amino acids: CASSLARRGRETQYF. In nucleotides, the CDR3 is TGTGCCAGCAGCTTAGCAAGGCGAGGGAGGGAAACGCAGTATTTT. The full variable domain, with the rest looked up from reference TRBV7-2 and TRBJ2-3, is GAGVSQSPSNKVTEKGKDVELRCDPISGHTALYWYRQSLGQGLEFLIYFQGNSAPDKSGLPSDRFSAERTGGSVSTLTIQRTQQEDSAVYLCASSLARRGRETQYFGPGTRLTVL.